What follows describes a single T cell receptor (beta chain). This clonotype was seen a few times. The antigen this receptor binds is unknown. Qualities for individual bases were not recorded, and no much larger clone is one base off. Donors were 30 to 45 systemically healthy Caucasian individuals from Russia aged 6 to 90 years. Around 9.8 milliliters of peripheral blood were collected from each donor into EDTA-treated Vacutainer tubes. PBMCs were isolated by Ficoll-Paque density-gradient centrifugation, with at least 7 million obtained per sample. Total RNA was extracted from PBMCs with Trizol reagent, with at least 6 micrograms obtained per sample. Naive CD45RAhigh/CD27high T cell percentages were measured by flow cytometry on a PBMC aliquot from every donor. Libraries were built with 5' RACE. TCRdb names Illumina HiSeq 2500 as the instrument used. The second PCR ran for roughly 7 to 11 cycles and used a J-beta primer mix along with a sample-barcoded 5' primer. A template-switch 5' adaptor carrying 12 random nucleotides introduced a unique molecular identifier onto each TCR beta cDNA molecule. Each sample yielded at least 2.5 million CDR3-containing paired-end reads. First-strand cDNA synthesis was performed from all RNA using the Mint cDNA synthesis kit, with priming by a TRBC-specific oligonucleotide. All cDNA was treated with uracil-DNA glycosylase and then went through a first 18-cycle PCR with the universal primers M1SS and BC2_uni_R. Per the original workflow: Normalization of each sample was performed by random selection of 1 million high-quality reads, each carrying a distinct molecular identifier. Reads with shared molecular identifiers were discarded instead of being binned into consensus sequences. MiTCR, run with a Q25 quality threshold and the strictest error-elimination algorithm, handled CDR3 identification, clonotype clustering and error correction. A nonparametric unseen species model using Euler transformation provided a lower-bound estimate of total TCR beta diversity. TCRdb handled the public reads itself, with Q25 trimming in fastp and clone calling in MiXCR, and kept productive beta chains. One record per CDR3 amino acid sequence lists the most common genes and DNA. The V and J calls follow TCRdb's processing rather than the paper's. Here the sample has 1.5 million to 2 million distinct CDR3 sequences; around 35% occur a single time. 11% of the sample is in the top ten clones.

This entry comes from a study of blood T cells in healthy people across ages (dated by TCRdb to between 2014 and 2017). About the study as a whole: In model experiments, template switching captured about one uniquely barcoded TCR beta cDNA molecule for every two T cells. Donors were grouped into four age groups: young (average 16 years), middle-aged (over 35), aged (over 55) and long-lived (roughly 80). The study measured age-related changes in TCR beta repertoire diversity using deep sequencing normalized with unique cDNA molecular identifiers. To avoid experimental bias, donors of different ages were distributed randomly across sequencing lanes. The study analyzed two additional independent replicas of 1 million unique cDNA reads from the same blood draw for two donors, one aged 18 to 29 and one aged 80 or older. Study-wide conclusions, independent of this receptor: Estimates of total diversity based on one million sequenced T cells were considered lower bounds and underestimates. Since profiling was done on bulk unsorted PBMCs, naive and antigen-experienced compartments could not be conclusively compared. Because the CMV infection status of the donors was unknown, age-related changes in expanded clonotypes may potentially have been confounded. The long-lived group showed more naive CD4+ T cells, fewer expanded clones and increased TCR diversity than the aged group, suggesting age selection. The percentage of naive T cells measured by flow cytometry correlated strongly with observed TCR beta diversity. Observed TCR beta diversity per million T cells fell roughly linearly with age, and a significant reduction was already apparent by age around 44.

Input material: blood. The receptor comes from a woman aged 25 to 39 in good health.

At the DNA level, the sequence is TGTGCCAGCGGTAGACTAGGGGTAGAGACCCAGTACTTC. This is translated as CASGRLGVETQYF. This chain joins TRBV27 to TRBJ2-5; a tentative D match to TRBD2 spans 6 bases. Taken from the germline V gene (reference sequence), the CDR1 and CDR2 loops are MNHEY and SMNVEV. V is reduced by 8 bases and J by 4 bases, leaving a spacing of 14 bases between them. The CDR3 goes from the cysteine to the phenylalanine over 13 residues. Here the CDR3 DNA is all that survives: 39 bases in frame from base 1.